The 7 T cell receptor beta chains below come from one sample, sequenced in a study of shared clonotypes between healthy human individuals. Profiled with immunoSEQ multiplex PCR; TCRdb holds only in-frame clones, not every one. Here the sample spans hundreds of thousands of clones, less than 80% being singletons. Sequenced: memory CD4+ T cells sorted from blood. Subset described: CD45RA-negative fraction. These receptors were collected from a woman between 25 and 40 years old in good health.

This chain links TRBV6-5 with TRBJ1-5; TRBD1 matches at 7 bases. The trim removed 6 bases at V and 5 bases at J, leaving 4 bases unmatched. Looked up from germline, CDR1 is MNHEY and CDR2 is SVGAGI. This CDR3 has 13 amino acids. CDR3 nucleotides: TGTGCCAGCAGGGGGACAGAGGATCAGCCCCAGCATTTT. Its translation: CASRGTEDQPQHF.

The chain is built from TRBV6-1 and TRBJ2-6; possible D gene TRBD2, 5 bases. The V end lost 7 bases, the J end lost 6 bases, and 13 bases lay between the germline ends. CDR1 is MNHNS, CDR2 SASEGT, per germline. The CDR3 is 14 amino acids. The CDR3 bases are TGTGCCAGCAAAATCCGGGAACTGGCCAACGTCCTGACTTTC. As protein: CASKIRELANVLTF.

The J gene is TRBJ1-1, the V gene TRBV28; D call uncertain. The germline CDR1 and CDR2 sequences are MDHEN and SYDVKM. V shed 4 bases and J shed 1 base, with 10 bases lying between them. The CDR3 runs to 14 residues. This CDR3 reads CASSSLDKNTEAFF. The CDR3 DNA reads TGTGCCAGCAGTTCCCTTGACAAGAACACTGAAGCTTTCTTT.

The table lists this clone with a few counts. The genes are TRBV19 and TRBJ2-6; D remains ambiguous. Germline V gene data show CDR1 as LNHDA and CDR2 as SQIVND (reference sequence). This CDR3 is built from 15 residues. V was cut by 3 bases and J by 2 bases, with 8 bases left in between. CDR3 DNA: TGTGCCAGTAGTATCGGAAAGGCTGGGGCCAACGTCCTGACTTTC. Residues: CASSIGKAGANVLTF.

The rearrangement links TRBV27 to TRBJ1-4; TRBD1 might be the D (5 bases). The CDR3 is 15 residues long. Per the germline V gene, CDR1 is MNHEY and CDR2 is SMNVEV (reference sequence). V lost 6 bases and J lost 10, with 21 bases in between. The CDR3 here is CASRSGGGNVGKLFF. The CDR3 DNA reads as TGTGCCAGCAGATCCGGGGGTGGGAACGTAGGAAAACTGTTTTTT.

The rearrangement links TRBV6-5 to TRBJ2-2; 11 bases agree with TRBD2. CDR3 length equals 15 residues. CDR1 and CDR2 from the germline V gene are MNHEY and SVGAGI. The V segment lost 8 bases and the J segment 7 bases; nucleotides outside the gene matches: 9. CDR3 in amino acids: CASHETSGTNGELFF. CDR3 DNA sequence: TGTGCCAGCCACGAGACTAGCGGGACAAACGGGGAGCTGTTTTTT.

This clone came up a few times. CDR3 amino acids: CASSGQLAGVHEQYF. The DNA for the CDR3 is TGTGCCAGCAGTGGTCAACTAGCGGGAGTTCATGAGCAGTACTTC. The chain is built from TRBV2 and TRBJ2-7, with TRBD2 matching over 11 bases. Germline V gene data show CDR1 as SNHLY and CDR2 as FYNNEI. V dropped 4 bases and J dropped 7; count of bases not matched to a gene: 9. The CDR3 spans 15 residues.